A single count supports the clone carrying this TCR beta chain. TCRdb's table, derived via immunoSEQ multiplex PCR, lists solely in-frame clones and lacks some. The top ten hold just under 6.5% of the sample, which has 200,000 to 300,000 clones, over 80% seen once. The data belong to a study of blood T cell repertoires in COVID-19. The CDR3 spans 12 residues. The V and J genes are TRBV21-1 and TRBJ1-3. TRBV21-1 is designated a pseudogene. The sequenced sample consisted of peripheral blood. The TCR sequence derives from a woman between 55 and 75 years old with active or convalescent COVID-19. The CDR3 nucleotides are TGTGCCAGCAGCCCCCATGCGATGCACATATATTTT. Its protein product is CASSPHAMHIYF.